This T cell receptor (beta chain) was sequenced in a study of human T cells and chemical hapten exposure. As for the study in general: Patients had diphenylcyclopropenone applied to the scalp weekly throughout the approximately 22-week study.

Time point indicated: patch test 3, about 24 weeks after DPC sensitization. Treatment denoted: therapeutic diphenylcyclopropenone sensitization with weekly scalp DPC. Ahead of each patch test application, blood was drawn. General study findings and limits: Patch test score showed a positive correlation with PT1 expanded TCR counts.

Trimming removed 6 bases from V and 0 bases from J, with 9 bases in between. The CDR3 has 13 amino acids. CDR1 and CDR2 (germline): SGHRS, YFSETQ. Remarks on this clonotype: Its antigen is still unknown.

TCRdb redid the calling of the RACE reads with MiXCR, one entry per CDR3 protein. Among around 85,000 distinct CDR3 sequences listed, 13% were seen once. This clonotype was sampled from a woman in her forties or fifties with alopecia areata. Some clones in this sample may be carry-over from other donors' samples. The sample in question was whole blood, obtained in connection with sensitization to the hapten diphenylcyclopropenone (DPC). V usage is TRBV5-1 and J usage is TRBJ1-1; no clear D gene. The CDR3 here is CASKVGMNTEAFF. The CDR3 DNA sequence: TGCGCCAGCAAGGTAGGGATGAACACTGAAGCTTTCTTT. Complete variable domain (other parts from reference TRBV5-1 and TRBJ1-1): KAGVTQTPRYLIKTRGQQVTLSCSPISGHRSVSWYQQTPGQGLQFLFEYFSETQRNKGNFPGRFSGRQFSNSRSEMNVSTLELGDSALYLCASKVGMNTEAFFGQGTRLTVV.